One sample yielded the 11 T cell receptor beta chains listed below, sequenced in a study of neurological immune-mediated disorders (dated by TCRdb to about 2019). Libraries were constructed by 5' RACE. The sequencer was an Illumina HiSeq 2500. Starting from the raw public reads, TCRdb applied fastp trimming at Q25, assembled clones with MiXCR and retained in-frame beta chains. Each CDR3 protein appears once, grouped with its most common genes and DNA. Across this sample there are about 74,000 distinct CDR3 sequences, with around 5% seen only once. The ten largest clonotypes hold less than 7.5% of the sample. Sequencing was done on a sample of PBMCs. Receptors were obtained from a man aged 18 to 30 with multiple sclerosis.

This clonotype was recorded many times. The chain has TRBV5-1 and TRBJ1-1; 7 nucleotides align to TRBD1. The CDR3 is 18 residues long. CDR1 is SGHRS and CDR2 is YFSETQ in the germline V gene. The V segment lost 1 base and the J segment 3 bases; nucleotides outside the gene matches: 15. The CDR3, as DNA: TGCGCCAGCAGCTTGCAGATCTCGGCGACAGGGATGGACACTGAAGCTTTCTTT. Its translation: CASSLQISATGMDTEAFF.

This clonotype was seen ten or more times. The J gene is TRBJ2-7, the V gene TRBV20-1; unclear D gene. CDR3 length equals 12 residues. Germline V gives CDR1 DFQATT, CDR2 SNEGSKA (reference sequence). The ends were cut back, 6 bases at V and 5 bases at J, with 14 bases in the middle. This CDR3 is CSASRGGDEQYF. The CDR3 DNA reads as TGCAGTGCCTCCCGTGGCGGCGACGAGCAGTACTTC.

The rearrangement uses TRBV7-9 and TRBJ1-3; the D gene is possibly TRBD1 (6 bases). Germline loops: CDR1 SEHNR, CDR2 FQNEAQ (reference sequence). The CDR3 has 15 residues. The V and J ends lost 1 base and 7 bases respectively, with 14 bases between them. This CDR3 reads CASSLEGQLSNTIYF. In DNA, the CDR3 is TGTGCCAGCAGCTTAGAAGGACAGCTTAGCAACACCATATATTTT. Combining the CDR3 with reference TRBV7-9 and TRBJ1-3 gives the whole variable domain DTGVSQNPRHKITKRGQNVTFRCDPISEHNRLYWYRQTLGQGPEFLTYFQNEAQLEKSRLLSDRFSAERPKGSFSTLEIQRTEQGDSAMYLCASSLEGQLSNTIYFGEGSWLTVV.

This clonotype was seen many times. V is TRBV10-3 and J is TRBJ1-6; 7 positions agree with TRBD1. J lost 10 bases, V lost 5 bases, and 17 bases had no gene match. The CDR3 is 17 amino acids. Germline V gene lookup returns CDR1 ENHRY and CDR2 SYGVKD. This chain's CDR3 is CAISRERNRGLGSPLHF. In DNA, the CDR3 is TGTGCCATCAGTCGAGAAAGGAACAGGGGCCTGGGGTCACCCCTCCACTTT.

This clonotype was picked up many times. The chain links TRBV5-1 to TRBJ2-1; 9 bases align to TRBD2. The J segment lost 2 bases and the V segment lost 0 bases, leaving 3 bases of the junction unmatched. The CDR3 has 16 residues. From germline, CDR1 is SGHRS and CDR2 YFSETQ. The CDR3 region is CASSLAKRGAYNEQFF. CDR3 coding DNA: TGCGCCAGCAGCTTGGCCAAGCGGGGGGCCTACAATGAGCAGTTCTTC.

This clonotype was seen at least ten times. The chain recombines TRBV15 with TRBJ2-1; D is ambiguous. The CDR3 spans 17 residues. Trimming took off 0 bases at V and 4 bases at J, with 16 bases between the two ends. The germline CDR1 and CDR2 sequences are LNHNV and YYDKDF (reference sequence). The CDR3 DNA sequence: TGTGCCACCAGCAGAGAGGCGCGGCTGAGAGATTACAATGAGCAGTTCTTC. Encoded protein: CATSREARLRDYNEQFF.

This clonotype has at least ten counts. The chain employs TRBV20-1 and TRBJ1-4; D unclear. The germline V gene has CDR1 DFQATT and CDR2 SNEGSKA (reference sequence). The germline V and J ends were trimmed by 2 bases and 8 bases, with 9 bases remaining between them. This CDR3 has 12 amino acids. CDR3 bases: TGCAGTGCTAGATGGACGGACGAAAAACTGTTTTTT. This codes for CSARWTDEKLFF.

This chain joins TRBV20-1 and TRBJ2-7, with 11 bases fitting TRBD2. The V gene's germline CDR1 is DFQATT and CDR2 SNEGSKA (reference sequence). V shed 0 bases and J 7 bases; nucleotides not matched to a gene: 17. The CDR3 extends over 18 amino acids. The CDR3 spells CSARDRNLLAGVSQEQYF. The CDR3 coding sequence is TGCAGTGCTAGAGATCGGAATCTACTAGCGGGAGTCTCCCAAGAGCAGTACTTC.

This clonotype occurred many times. The V gene is TRBV24-1, the J gene TRBJ2-1; 10 bases match TRBD1. Germline values: CDR1 KGHDR, CDR2 SFDVKD. V lost 1 base and J lost 7; bases outside the gene matches: 6. This CDR3 spans 16 amino acids. This chain's CDR3 is CATSDFGTGDSNEQFF. CDR3 DNA sequence: TGTGCCACCAGTGATTTTGGGACAGGGGACTCGAATGAGCAGTTCTTC.

This sequence joins TRBV3-1 and TRBJ1-3, with D unclear. This CDR3 spans 15 amino acids. Germline-derived CDR1 and CDR2 are LGHDT and YNNKEL (reference sequence). V lost 0 bases, J lost 0 bases, and 6 bases lay in between. Here the CDR3 reads CASSQETISGNTIYF. DNA for the CDR3: TGTGCCAGCAGCCAAGAAACAATCTCTGGAAACACCATATATTTT.

This clonotype was counted many times. The V call is TRBV20-1, the J call TRBJ2-7; D possibly corresponds to TRBD1 (5 bases). This CDR3 comprises 15 residues. V was shortened by 0 bases and J by 4 bases, with 16 bases between the two germline ends. Germline V gene sequence: CDR1 DFQATT, CDR2 SNEGSKA (reference sequence). CDR3 sequence reads: CSARDPAGNGYEQYF. For the CDR3, the DNA is TGCAGTGCTAGAGATCCCGCAGGGAACGGATACGAGCAGTACTTC.